The rows below give T cell receptor beta chains drawn from one sample of a study of cytomegalovirus exposure and HLA in healthy donors. The assay was immunoSEQ multiplex PCR, and TCRdb's table has in-frame clones only and misses some. The sample has over 150,000 clones; about four fifths are singletons. Sample: PBMCs. These receptors came from a woman between 45 and 65 years old in good health and CMV-seronegative. The CDR3 runs from the conserved cysteine through the conserved F or W. Fields, in order: CDR3 length, V gene, J gene, D gene, clone size, CDR3 DNA, CDR3 protein. A D gene is named only where the DNA matches it firmly. The size entry is marked missing in some rows and otherwise reads once, few, many or a size class.

16	TRBV7-7	TRBJ2-3	TRBD2	NA	TGTGCCAGCAGCCCCGGGACTAGCGGGAGGCCAGATACGCAGTATTTT	CASSPGTSGRPDTQYF
17	TRBV11-3	TRBJ2-1	NA	NA	TGTGCCAGCAGCTCACATGACGGGACTGAGAAAAAGAATGAGCAGTTCTTC	CASSSHDGTEKKNEQFF
14	TRBV7-8	TRBJ2-7	TRBD2	NA	TGTGCCAGCAGCCCAGGGACTAGCGAGTACGAGCAGTACTTC	CASSPGTSEYEQYF
15	TRBV7-2	TRBJ1-3	TRBD1	NA	TGTGCCAGCAGTCCCGGGACAGGGGACGGAGACACCATATATTTT	CASSPGTGDGDTIYF
15	TRBV18	TRBJ2-7	NA	NA	TGTGCCAGCTCACCGCTAGGCGGAGGTCCCTACGAGCAGTACTTC	CASSPLGGGPYEQYF
13	TRBV5-1	TRBJ1-2	NA	NA	TGCGCCAGCAGCTTGGACCTACTCTATGGCTACACCTTC	CASSLDLLYGYTF
15	TRBV11-3	TRBJ2-3	TRBD1	NA	TGTGCCAGCAGCCCTCGTGCAGGGGGCTTGGATACGCAGTATTTT	CASSPRAGGLDTQYF
15	TRBV11-2	TRBJ2-3	NA	NA	TGTGCCAGCAGCCTAAATCTAGGTGGGACAGATACGCAGTATTTT	CASSLNLGGTDTQYF
13	TRBV28	TRBJ1-5	NA	NA	TGTGCCTCAGGAGCGGTTAGCAATCAGCCCCAGCATTTT	CASGAVSNQPQHF
17	TRBV5-1	TRBJ2-7	NA	NA	TGCGCCAGCAGCTTGCAAGGAGGGTCAGGGAACGCCTACGAGCAGTACTTC	CASSLQGGSGNAYEQYF
15	TRBV6-6	TRBJ1-6	NA	NA	TGTGCCAGCAGTCTCGGGGTGGGAGAGCATTCACCCCTCCACTTT	CASSLGVGEHSPLHF
14	TRBV4-3	TRBJ2-7	NA	few	TGCGCCAGCAGCCGGGGGCTGGCCCCTGGCGAGCAGTACTTC	CASSRGLAPGEQYF
12	TRBV1	TRBJ1-1	NA	NA	TGCACCAGCACGGACAGAAGCCCTGAAGCTTTCTTT	CTSTDRSPEAFF
13	TRBV7-8	TRBJ2-5	NA	few	TGTGCCAGCAGCTATACGATGCAGGAGACCCAGTACTTC	CASSYTMQETQYF
12	TRBV6-1	TRBJ2-7	TRBD1	NA	TGTGCCAGCAGGGGGACAGGGGACGAGCAGTACTTC	CASRGTGDEQYF
15	TRBV7-2	TRBJ2-3	NA	NA	TGTGCCAGCAGCTTATGGGGGGGGCCCCCAGATACGCAGTATTTT	CASSLWGGPPDTQYF
15	TRBV28	TRBJ1-4	TRBD1	few	TGTGCCAGCAGTCTGACAGGGGGCAATCGAGAAAAACTGTTTTTT	CASSLTGGNREKLFF